These T cell receptor beta chains were read from a single sample in a study of cytomegalovirus exposure and HLA in healthy donors. TCRdb's table, derived via immunoSEQ multiplex PCR, lists solely in-frame clones and lacks some. Of approximately 110,000 clones detected, over 60% appear once; the ten largest clones hold about 13%. Sample: PBMCs. The source is a middle-aged woman in good health and CMV-seropositive. CDR3s include the opening cysteine and the closing phenylalanine or tryptophan. D genes are given only for firm matches. Clone size is shown for a subset of rows, as once, few, many or a class of expanded clone.

size | J | V | D | length | CDR3 | DNA
- | TRBJ2-7 | TRBV5-6 | TRBD2 | 15 | CASSPRLAGFYEQYF | TGTGCCAGCAGCCCCCGACTAGCGGGGTTCTACGAGCAGTACTTC
few | TRBJ2-7 | TRBV19 | - | 11 | CASTRAGEQYF | TGTGCCAGTACCAGGGCTGGCGAGCAGTACTTC
few | TRBJ1-2 | TRBV5-8 | - | 13 | CASSLERDYGYTF | TGTGCCAGCAGCTTGGAGAGGGACTATGGCTACACCTTC
- | TRBJ1-5 | TRBV21-1 | - | 19 | CASSQTGTGGTNSNQPQHF | TGTGCCAGCAGCCAAACCGGGACAGGGGGAACTAATAGCAATCAGCCCCAGCATTTT
- | TRBJ2-1 | TRBV5-1 | TRBD1 | 12 | CASSEGTVEQFF | TGCGCCAGCAGCGAAGGGACAGTAGAGCAGTTCTTC
- | TRBJ2-1 | TRBV7-6 | TRBD1 | 15 | CASSLAGRGSNEQFF | TGTGCCAGCAGCTTAGCGGGCAGGGGGAGCAATGAGCAGTTCTTC
- | TRBJ2-1 | TRBV5-1 | TRBD2 | 14 | CASSLEGLAGATFF | TGCGCCAGCAGCTTGGAGGGACTAGCGGGAGCGACGTTCTTC
- | TRBJ2-5 | TRBV6-5 | TRBD2 | 13 | CASGAGGPETQYF | TGTGCCAGCGGAGCGGGAGGGCCGGAGACCCAGTACTTC
once | TRBJ1-1 | TRBV5-6 | TRBD1 | 15 | CASTIGTGGFTEAFF | TGTGCCAGCACCATCGGGACAGGGGGCTTCACTGAAGCTTTCTTT
few | TRBJ2-1 | TRBV13 | TRBD2 | 15 | CASSLVGSGRGEQFF | TGTGCCAGCAGCTTAGTTGGTAGCGGGAGAGGTGAGCAGTTCTTC
- | TRBJ2-5 | TRBV5-1 | TRBD2 | 16 | CASSTGTSGLQETQYF | TGCGCCAGCAGCACCGGGACTAGCGGCCTCCAAGAGACCCAGTACTTC
few | TRBJ2-6 | TRBV18 | - | 18 | CASSPLGSRSSGANVLTF | TGTGCCAGCTCACCGTTAGGTAGCCGCAGCTCTGGGGCCAACGTCCTGACTTTC
- | TRBJ2-7 | TRBV5-1 | - | 14 | CASSLEGPPHEQYF | TGCGCCAGCAGCCTGGAGGGGCCGCCGCACGAGCAGTACTTC
- | TRBJ1-2 | TRBV27 | - | 16 | CASSSSPGGRNYGYTF | TGTGCCAGCAGCTCCTCACCGGGGGGCAGGAACTATGGCTACACCTTC
- | TRBJ2-1 | TRBV2 | - | 14 | CASSRDSLINEQFF | TGTGCCAGCAGTCGGGACTCTCTTATTAATGAGCAGTTCTTC
many | TRBJ2-7 | TRBV2 | - | 14 | CASSEAQISYEQYF | TGTGCCAGCAGTGAGGCACAGATCTCCTACGAGCAGTACTTC
- | TRBJ2-2 | TRBV10-1 | TRBD1 | 16 | CASSRGTGTGTGELFF | TGCGCCAGCAGTAGGGGGACAGGGACGGGCACCGGGGAGCTGTTTTTT
- | TRBJ2-1 | TRBV2 | - | 13 | CASKRLAMNEQFF | TGTGCCAGCAAACGGCTAGCGATGAATGAGCAGTTCTTC
- | TRBJ2-5 | TRBV14 | TRBD1 | 15 | CASSLLTGTQETQYF | TGTGCCAGCAGCCTATTGACAGGGACCCAAGAGACCCAGTACTTC
- | TRBJ2-4 | TRBV7-3 | - | 14 | CASSSQGPLNIQYF | TGTGCCAGCAGCTCACAGGGTCCATTAAACATTCAGTACTTC
- | TRBJ2-7 | TRBV5-1 | - | 14 | CASSLGQGGHEQYF | TGCGCCAGCAGCTTGGGACAGGGAGGCCACGAGCAGTACTTC
- | TRBJ2-7 | TRBV11-2 | - | 11 | CASSQTSEQYF | TGTGCCAGCAGCCAGACATCGGAGCAGTACTTC
- | TRBJ2-7 | TRBV9 | - | 14 | CASSSTGTAVEQYF | TGTGCCAGCAGCTCTACCGGGACTGCCGTGGAGCAGTACTTC
- | TRBJ2-5 | TRBV28 | TRBD2 | 14 | CASGFSGGQETQYF | TGTGCCAGCGGATTTAGCGGGGGTCAAGAGACCCAGTACTTC
once | TRBJ1-6 | TRBV9 | - | 12 | CASNSEFGPLHF | TGTGCCAGCAATTCGGAGTTCGGACCCCTCCACTTT
- | TRBJ2-5 | TRBV7-3 | - | 14 | CASSLIGPWGAQYF | TGTGCCAGCAGCTTAATAGGGCCCTGGGGGGCCCAGTACTTC
- | TRBJ1-5 | TRBV6-4 | - | 13 | CASSDSENQPQHF | TGTGCCAGCAGTGACTCAGAGAATCAGCCCCAGCATTTT
- | TRBJ2-3 | TRBV30 | - | 12 | CAWSGGLGTQYF | TGTGCCTGGAGTGGAGGGCTAGGTACGCAGTATTTT
- | TRBJ2-3 | TRBV7-2 | - | 16 | CASSLSLIPHTDTQYF | TGTGCCAGCAGCCTTTCACTAATACCACACACAGATACGCAGTATTTT
- | TRBJ2-1 | TRBV29-1 | TRBD1 | 14 | CSVVPGTGPNEQFF | TGCAGCGTCGTTCCCGGGACAGGGCCGAATGAGCAGTTCTTC
- | TRBJ2-3 | TRBV5-1 | - | 16 | CASSFSGGQTPDTQYF | TGCGCCAGCAGCTTCAGTGGAGGGCAAACCCCAGATACGCAGTATTTT
once | TRBJ1-2 | TRBV28 | TRBD1 | 16 | CASSLGGQGAFYGYTF | TGTGCCAGCAGTTTGGGGGGACAGGGGGCGTTCTATGGCTACACCTTC
- | TRBJ2-1 | TRBV7-9 | - | 13 | CAPGGLKKGEQFF | TGTGCCCCGGGGGGCTTAAAAAAGGGTGAGCAGTTCTTC
- | TRBJ2-7 | TRBV13 | - | 16 | CASSRAGTQGFCEQYF | TGTGCCAGCAGCCGGGCGGGGACGCAAGGGTTTTGTGAGCAGTACTTC
- | TRBJ2-7 | TRBV2 | - | 12 | CASKDNSYEQYF | TGTGCCAGCAAGGACAATTCCTACGAGCAGTACTTC
- | TRBJ1-2 | TRBV11-2 | TRBD1 | 17 | CASSSLRDRGRGYGYTF | TGTGCCAGCAGCTCCCTCCGGGACAGGGGGCGCGGCTATGGCTACACCTTC
- | TRBJ2-2 | TRBV5-1 | TRBD2 | 15 | CASSLSQREFGELFF | TGCGCCAGCAGCTTGAGCCAGCGGGAGTTCGGGGAGCTGTTTTTT
- | TRBJ1-4 | TRBV6-6 | - | 12 | CASSTAPSGLFF | TGTGCCAGCAGTACGGCCCCCTCAGGACTGTTTTTT
- | TRBJ2-7 | TRBV11-1 | - | 14 | CASSFSANSYEQYF | TGTGCCAGCAGCTTCAGCGCTAACTCCTACGAGCAGTACTTC
- | TRBJ2-1 | TRBV7-9 | TRBD1 | 16 | CASSPPTGWPDNEQFF | TGTGCCAGCAGCCCCCCGACAGGGTGGCCTGACAATGAGCAGTTCTTC
- | TRBJ1-5 | TRBV6-5 | - | 16 | CASSYSPPGGNQPQHF | TGTGCCAGCAGTTACTCTCCCCCAGGGGGCAATCAGCCCCAGCATTTT
- | TRBJ2-1 | TRBV9 | TRBD2 | 16 | CASSVDPGRASSEQFF | TGTGCCAGCAGCGTAGATCCCGGGAGGGCGTCGTCAGAGCAGTTCTTC
- | TRBJ1-1 | TRBV11-2 | - | 14 | CASSFTRGGTEAFF | TGTGCCAGCAGCTTTACGCGCGGGGGCACTGAAGCTTTCTTT
- | TRBJ1-1 | TRBV7-2 | TRBD1 | 14 | CASSRQGSNTEAFF | TGTGCCAGCAGTCGACAGGGATCGAACACTGAAGCTTTCTTT
- | TRBJ2-3 | TRBV5-4 | - | 14 | CASSLKSTTDTQYF | TGTGCCAGCAGCTTGAAGTCTACCACAGATACGCAGTATTTT
- | TRBJ1-2 | TRBV6-1 | TRBD1 | 15 | CASSEAQGGKVGYTF | TGTGCCAGCAGTGAAGCTCAAGGGGGCAAGGTTGGCTACACCTTC